A selection of T cell receptor beta chains follows, all from one sample in a study of T cells in Graves' hyperthyroidism and ophthalmopathy. A single record per CDR3 protein comes from TCRdb applying MiXCR to the multiplex PCR reads. The sample consists of approximately 420,000 distinct CDR3 sequences, roughly an eighth of them appearing once. Sequencing was done on a sample of blood. The receptors come from a woman younger than 30 with Graves' hyperthyroidism. Each CDR3 is given with its conserved first and last residue.

J: TRBJ1-2; V: TRBV2; CDR3: CASSVFGDTDYGYTF
J: TRBJ2-7; V: TRBV13; CDR3: CASSLASDRGMVYEQYF
J: TRBJ1-4; V: TRBV27; CDR3: CASSIRGVVNEKLFF
J: TRBJ2-7; V: TRBV20-1; CDR3: CSARVRVRYEQYF
J: TRBJ2-5; V: TRBV2; CDR3: CASIGLAMKTQYF
J: TRBJ2-4; V: TRBV7-9; CDR3: CASSHRGAEGGNDIQYF
J: TRBJ2-2; V: TRBV5-4; CDR3: CASSLDGTGGAGELFF
J: TRBJ2-1; V: TRBV7-9; CDR3: CASSLANAGGPSSYEQFF
J: TRBJ2-4; V: TRBV18; CDR3: CASSPREQLGIQYF
J: TRBJ2-3; V: TRBV27; CDR3: CASSPRLAGSTDTQYF
J: TRBJ2-1; V: TRBV11-2; CDR3: CASSPGLAENEQFF
J: TRBJ2-7; V: TRBV12-3/TRBV12-4; CDR3: CASRPGEYYEQYF
J: TRBJ1-5; V: TRBV12-3/TRBV12-4; CDR3: CASSLGQGTNSNQPQHF
J: TRBJ1-5; V: TRBV20-1; CDR3: CSARDTGGGDQPQHF
J: TRBJ1-6; V: TRBV11-2; CDR3: CASSLSRDYNSPLHF
J: TRBJ2-1; V: TRBV29-1; CDR3: CSVDRGAEPYNEQFF
J: TRBJ2-7; V: TRBV20-1; CDR3: CSARPRRGSEKDEQYF
J: TRBJ2-1; V: TRBV2; CDR3: CASTLGGSSYNEQFF
J: TRBJ2-5; V: TRBV20-1; CDR3: CSAALMGSGETQYF
J: TRBJ1-5; V: TRBV6-1; CDR3: CASSPRGPNRPQHF
J: TRBJ2-7; V: TRBV13; CDR3: CASSLGTGGSRYEQYF
J: TRBJ1-1; V: TRBV6-1; CDR3: CASIPGGANTEAFF
J: TRBJ2-2; V: TRBV12-3/TRBV12-4; CDR3: CASSLGDYTGELFF
J: TRBJ2-1; V: TRBV30; CDR3: CAWSGGLGDNEQFF
J: TRBJ1-5; V: TRBV30; CDR3: CAWSSGYGTGEDQPQHF
J: TRBJ1-1; V: TRBV7-2; CDR3: CASSQNRDTEAFF
J: TRBJ1-1; V: TRBV6-2/TRBV6-3; CDR3: CASSAGGTGRTEAFF
J: TRBJ2-7; V: TRBV28; CDR3: CASSLIGLEQYF
J: TRBJ2-1; V: TRBV12-5; CDR3: CASDVGQGVYNEQFF
J: TRBJ2-7; V: TRBV11-2; CDR3: CASSLDHRTYYEQYF
J: TRBJ1-4; V: TRBV6-6; CDR3: CASSYSGQGNEKLFF
J: TRBJ2-6; V: TRBV30; CDR3: CAWRQIGTPGANVLTF
J: TRBJ1-3; V: TRBV7-9; CDR3: CASSTIHSGNTIYF
J: TRBJ2-7; V: TRBV15; CDR3: CATSRPGLETEQYF
J: TRBJ2-1; V: TRBV7-2; CDR3: CASTRDNEQFF
J: TRBJ1-5; V: TRBV30; CDR3: CAWSAWTGTVKGNQPQHF
J: TRBJ1-6; V: TRBV28; CDR3: CASRAGTANSPLHF
J: TRBJ2-2; V: TRBV12-3/TRBV12-4; CDR3: CASSVDDRLGGELFF
J: TRBJ1-2; V: TRBV5-1; CDR3: CASSLVTPEDYGYTF
J: TRBJ1-5; V: TRBV29-1; CDR3: CSVRGDSNQPQHF
J: TRBJ2-7; V: TRBV30; CDR3: CAYRAPSYEQYF
J: TRBJ1-5; V: TRBV12-3/TRBV12-4; CDR3: CASSFYTGQPQHF
J: TRBJ1-1; V: TRBV6-2/TRBV6-3; CDR3: CASSRDRVEAFF
J: TRBJ1-1; V: TRBV28; CDR3: CASSLFEGVSWTEAFF
J: TRBJ2-7; V: TRBV3-1; CDR3: CASSQAGGHEQYF
J: TRBJ1-1; V: TRBV2; CDR3: CASSESKGSEAFF
J: TRBJ2-3; V: TRBV10-2; CDR3: CASSEKERGFCQYF
J: TRBJ2-3; V: TRBV11-3; CDR3: CASSDNRGLGDTQYF